This TCR beta chain comes out of a study of OX40 agonist ivuxolimab in advanced cancers. Broadly, across the study: Ivuxolimab was an agonistic, fully human IgG2 monoclonal antibody directed against OX40 (CD134), a costimulatory receptor. Intravenous ivuxolimab was administered to patients every 2 weeks at six dose levels: 0.01, 0.1, 0.3, 1.5, 3 and 10 mg/kg. Of the roughly 52 patients in dose escalation, 19 had hepatocellular carcinoma, some 15 had melanoma, 9 had renal cell carcinoma and 9 had head and neck cancer. In the dose-escalation cohort, around 80% of patients were male, and the mean age was approximately 60 years with a range of about 20 to 80. Patients were allowed to have had prior anti-PD-1, anti-PD-L1 or anti-CTLA-4 therapy, and more than 30% of the dose-escalation patients had previously received checkpoint inhibitors. Three dose-escalation patients achieved partial responses, one with hepatocellular carcinoma and two with cutaneous melanoma. The point of sequencing TCRbeta in the periphery was to test whether ivuxolimab changed TCR sequence diversity and drove clonal T-cell expansion. The paper covers the monotherapy dose-escalation part of the phase I ivuxolimab trial, which included N ≈ 54 patients.

Paper-wide results and their limitations: The antigen specificity of the clonally expanded peripheral T cells was not determined. At doses of 0.1 to 3.0 mg/kg, clonal expansion of both CD4+ and CD8+ blood T cells was observed from baseline to week 6. Low levels of normalized T-cell clonal expansion were also seen in some patients who did not respond. In the 0.1-3.0 mg/kg groups, partial responders were among the patients with the lowest normalized peripheral clonal expansion, particularly in CD8+ T cells. After ivuxolimab, CD8+ T cells had more expanded clones than CD4+ T cells on average.

From a lookup of the germline V gene, CDR1 and CDR2 are KGHSH and LQKENI. The V end gives up 4 bases and the J end 6 bases, leaving 6 bases in the junction not matched to a gene. Including the terminal cysteine and phenylalanine, the CDR3 comprises 14 residues. Solely the CDR3 DNA is kept, with 42 bases framed from the first base. Patients with a history of autoimmune disease or receiving systemic immunosuppression were excluded from the trial. Peripheral blood for TCR sequencing was collected from all dose cohorts at baseline, on cycle 4 day 1, and on cycle 7 day 1. Samples were obtained from an open-label, multicenter, first-in-human phase I dose-escalation trial of ivuxolimab. The trial enrolled adults with locally advanced or metastatic head and neck squamous cell, hepatocellular, melanoma or renal cell carcinoma. CD4+ and CD8+ T cells were sorted separately from peripheral blood before TCR sequencing.

Genomic DNA was isolated from the sorted cells so that the TCRbeta CDR3 region could be sequenced. The immunoSEQ Assay was used for sequencing of TCRbeta CDR3 regions. In TCRdb, the immuneACCESS table is reduced to in-frame sequences with V and J assigned. These tables do not hold every clone; where another copy was compared, an unresolved V gene accounts for under half, and the others remain unexplained. The sample table lists under 40,000 clones, 80% to 90% of them with a count of one. In total, the top ten clones hold roughly a fifth of the sample. About this clone itself: Its antigen specificity is not known. Qualities for individual bases were not recorded, and no much larger clone is one base off.

The chain is made from TRBV18 and TRBJ2-7, and 10 junction bases match TRBD2. This receptor was taken from an adult with an advanced solid tumor such as melanoma, head and neck, liver or kidney cancer. The sequences come from CD4+ or CD8+ T cells sorted from blood, collected in a trial of the OX40 agonist ivuxolimab. In nucleotide form, the sequence is TGTGCCAGCTCACGGGCTAGCGGGAGCAGCGAGCAGTACTTC. This yields the protein CASSRASGSSEQYF.